This T cell receptor beta chain derives from a study of prognosis after radiotherapy for stage I lung cancer. Study-level background: Patients with newly diagnosed primary stage I lung tumors numbered 11 to 15, with 4 or 5 others having oligometastatic NSCLC after surgical resection of the primary tumor.

This clonotype was seen many times. Starting from genomic DNA, TCR beta CDR3 was amplified through two-round multiplex PCR. Round one of PCR was performed, and it used primers specific to each TRBV and TRBJ gene. TCRdb analysed the multiplex PCR reads with MiXCR anew, one entry per CDR3 protein. The sample includes tens of thousands of distinct CDR3 sequences, about 37% of them seen just once. The V gene's germline CDR1 is SGHTA and CDR2 FQGTGA. There are 14 residues in the CDR3. Trimming took off 10 bases at V and 3 bases at J, with 18 bases between the two ends. The chain carries TRBV7-3 and TRBJ2-5, with D unresolved. Sequencing used PBMCs, obtained before or after stereotactic body radiation therapy (not recorded which). The clonotype originates from a donor over 45 with non-small cell lung cancer. The CDR3: CATPTGSGKETQYF. In DNA form, the CDR3 reads TGTGCCACCCCAACCGGGTCGGGTAAAGAGACCCAGTACTTC.